This T cell receptor (beta chain) was sequenced in a study of neurological immune-mediated disorders. 5'RACE employing 10-nucleotide random UMIs yielded the cDNA. TCRdb recomputed calls from the 5' RACE reads with MiXCR, one row per CDR3 protein. The table shows over 40,000 distinct CDR3 sequences, with around 6% occurring only once. This clonotype was picked up many times. V dropped 5 bases and J dropped 1 base, with 14 bases sitting between them. This CDR3 spans 14 amino acids. The germline CDR1 and CDR2 sequences are DFQATT and SNEGSKA (reference sequence). This receptor was identified in a middle-aged woman in good health. The rearrangement links TRBV20-1 to TRBJ1-1; D is unclear. Sequenced material: CD4+ T cells from blood. The CDR3 nucleotides are TGCAGTGCTCGGGAGGGTGGTACGAACACTGAAGCTTTCTTT. It codes for CSAREGGTNTEAFF.